Shown below are 17 T cell receptor beta chains from a single sample sequenced in a study of blood T cells in healthy people across ages. A second PCR, run for about 7 to 11 cycles, used a sample-barcoded 5' primer plus a J-beta primer mix. TCRdb re-called the 5' RACE reads through MiXCR, storing one row per CDR3 protein. The data show 2 million or so distinct CDR3 sequences, with less than 50% seen just once and 2.1% held by the top ten. What was sequenced was blood. These receptor sequences come from a woman in her forties in good health.

The genes are TRBV6-2 or TRBV6-3 and TRBJ2-3, with D uncertain. V lost 3 bases and J lost 1, with 11 bases in between. The CDR3 extends over 15 amino acids. Per germline, CDR1 MNHEY and CDR2 SVGEGT. The CDR3 DNA sequence: TGTGCCAGCAGTTATATCGGGTACCGCACAGATACGCAGTATTTT. This gives the protein CASSYIGYRTDTQYF.

The CDR3 DNA reads TGTGCCAGCTCACCACCGTTTGGCGGGAAAATTTACAATGAGCAGTTCTTC. It is translated as CASSPPFGGKIYNEQFF. The chain recombines TRBV18 with TRBJ2-1; D might be TRBD2 (6 bases). This CDR3 is 17 amino acids long. V lost 0 bases and J 4 bases, leaving 16 bases between the germline ends. The V gene's germline CDR1 is KGHSH and CDR2 LQKENI.

This clonotype was observed a handful of times. J is TRBJ2-3 and V is TRBV10-3; possible D gene TRBD2, 5 bases. V was trimmed by 6 bases and J by 2 bases, leaving 18 bases between them. Germline V gene sequence: CDR1 ENHRY, CDR2 SYGVKD. The length of the CDR3 is 16 residues. CDR3 region: CAIRDPSSRTTDTQYF. The DNA of the CDR3 is TGTGCCATCAGGGACCCTAGCTCCCGGACCACAGATACGCAGTATTTT.

This clonotype was seen a handful of times. The J gene is TRBJ2-5, the V gene TRBV5-4; D perhaps matches TRBD1 (6 bases). The CDR3 runs to 13 residues. V dropped 5 bases and J dropped 3 bases, with 11 bases sitting between them. The germline CDR1 and CDR2 sequences are SGHNT and YYREEE (reference sequence). The CDR3 loop reads CASRNRVEETQYF. CDR3 in DNA: TGTGCCAGCAGGAACAGGGTCGAAGAGACCCAGTACTTC.

This clonotype was counted a single time. V and J are TRBV28 and TRBJ1-5; 8 positions match TRBD1. Germline V gene lookup returns CDR1 MDHEN and CDR2 SYDVKM. The V segment lost 5 bases and the J segment 3 bases; nucleotides outside the gene matches: 3. This CDR3 spans 14 amino acids. The CDR3 nucleotides read TGTGCCAGCAGTGTACAGGGGGACAATCAGCCCCAGCATTTT. Residues: CASSVQGDNQPQHF.

For this clonotype: A read error may produce the germline difference seen at one junction end. The rearrangement uses TRBV27 and TRBJ2-5; D ambiguous. Germline V CDR1 and CDR2: MNHEY, SMNVEV (reference sequence). The CDR3 is 14 residues long. In DNA, the CDR3 is TGTGCCGGCAGCTCAAATGACATTCGGGAGACCCAGTACTTC. It translates to CAGSSNDIRETQYF.

The CDR3: CASSDTGFGETQYF. CDR3 DNA: TGTGCCAGCAGCGATACAGGGTTTGGGGAGACCCAGTACTTC. The rearrangement joins TRBV9 to TRBJ2-5, with D perhaps matching TRBD1 (6 bases). The V end lost 3 bases, the J end lost 5 bases, and 14 bases lay between the germline ends. The CDR3 loop spans 14 amino acids. Per germline, CDR1 SGDLS and CDR2 YYNGEE.

This chain joins TRBV6-2 or TRBV6-3 and TRBJ2-1; D is possibly TRBD2 (5 bases). In germline, CDR1 is MNHEY, CDR2 SVGEGT. This CDR3 has 16 residues. The V and J ends lost 3 bases and 5 bases respectively, with 17 bases between them. For the CDR3, the DNA is TGTGCCAGCAGTTATCCCGGCGAGCGGCTGAACAATGAGCAGTTCTTC. Translating it yields CASSYPGERLNNEQFF.

The V and J genes are TRBV20-1 and TRBJ2-4, with a weak D call TRBD1 (5 bases). The CDR3 runs 13 residues. Germline V gene sequence: CDR1 DFQATT, CDR2 SNEGSKA (reference sequence). The V end was cut by 7 bases, the J end by 1 base, with 11 bases between. In DNA form, the CDR3 reads TGCAGTGAGGGGAATTCGGCCAAAAACATTCAGTACTTC. It is translated as CSEGNSAKNIQYF.

The J gene is TRBJ2-7, the V gene TRBV21-1; TRBD2 was called by the table and not checked on the DNA. TRBV21-1 is assigned pseudogene status. The CDR3 extends over 15 amino acids. CDR3 DNA: TGTGCCAGCAGCAGCGCGGGACTAGTGGGGGAAGAGCAGTACTTC. Translated, it gives CASSSAGLVGEEQYF.

The V and J genes are TRBV27 and TRBJ2-1; 8 bases agree with TRBD2. This CDR3 is 16 amino acids long. CDR1 MNHEY and CDR2 SMNVEV come from the germline V gene (reference sequence). J lost 6 bases, V lost 5 bases, and 12 bases had no gene match. CDR3 sequence (DNA): TGTGCCAGCAGTATGCACGCGGGACTAGGGGCCAATGAGCAGTTCTTC. Translation: CASSMHAGLGANEQFF.

This clonotype was observed at least ten times. The rearrangement links TRBV29-1 to TRBJ2-5, with 10 positions matching TRBD1. Germline lookup yields CDR1 SQVTM and CDR2 ANQGSEA. J gave up 3 bases and V 5 bases, and 3 bases lay outside the gene matches. This CDR3 has 13 amino acids. The chain's CDR3 is CSVRDRGKETQYF. For the CDR3, the DNA is TGCAGCGTTCGGGACAGGGGAAAAGAGACCCAGTACTTC.

This chain uses TRBV6-6 with TRBJ2-1; no clear D gene. The CDR3 contains 14 residues. V lost 4 bases and J lost 4, with 11 bases in between. Germline CDR1 MNHNY, CDR2 SVGAGI (reference sequence). The CDR3 region is CASSSNTAYNEQFF. The CDR3 nucleotides are TGTGCCAGCAGTTCAAACACGGCATACAATGAGCAGTTCTTC.

This sequence joins TRBV7-2 and TRBJ2-1; D might be TRBD2 (6 bases). This CDR3 region has 13 residues. Germline V gives CDR1 SGHTA, CDR2 FQGNSA. With 1 base removed from V and 8 bases from J, the gap between germline ends came to 9 bases. CDR3 in amino acids: CASSLGLGDEQFF. The CDR3 DNA reads TGTGCCAGCAGCTTAGGACTAGGGGATGAGCAGTTCTTC.

The sample holds a few counts of this clonotype. The genes are TRBV12-3 or TRBV12-4 and TRBJ1-2, with 7 bases lining up with TRBD1. Losses at the gene ends were 6 bases for V and 6 bases for J; bases not matched to a gene: 7. The CDR3 is 13 residues long. The CDR3 region is CASRYRGFDGYTF. CDR3 in DNA: TGTGCCAGCAGATACAGGGGTTTTGATGGCTACACCTTC.

In its sample, this clonotype was seen a few times. The rearrangement joins TRBV18 to TRBJ2-1, with a weak D call TRBD1 (5 bases). The V end lost 2 bases, the J end lost 0 bases, and 14 bases lay between the germline ends. The CDR3 runs 17 residues. Germline CDR1 is KGHSH and CDR2 is LQKENI. The CDR3, as DNA: TGTGCCAGCTCACCAAAAACAGGCGCCTCCTCCTACAATGAGCAGTTCTTC. It specifies CASSPKTGASSYNEQFF.

This clonotype has just a few counts. The chain is built from TRBV20-1 and TRBJ2-5; 8 positions agree with TRBD2. The CDR3 is 15 amino acids. CDR1 is DFQATT and CDR2 is SNEGSKA in the germline V gene (reference sequence). Germline trimming cut 2 bases from V and 5 bases from J; bases unmatched to any gene: 10. The CDR3 region has the DNA TGCAGTGCTAGATTCAACGCGGGGGGCTCGGAGACCCAGTACTTC. Amino acid sequence: CSARFNAGGSETQYF.